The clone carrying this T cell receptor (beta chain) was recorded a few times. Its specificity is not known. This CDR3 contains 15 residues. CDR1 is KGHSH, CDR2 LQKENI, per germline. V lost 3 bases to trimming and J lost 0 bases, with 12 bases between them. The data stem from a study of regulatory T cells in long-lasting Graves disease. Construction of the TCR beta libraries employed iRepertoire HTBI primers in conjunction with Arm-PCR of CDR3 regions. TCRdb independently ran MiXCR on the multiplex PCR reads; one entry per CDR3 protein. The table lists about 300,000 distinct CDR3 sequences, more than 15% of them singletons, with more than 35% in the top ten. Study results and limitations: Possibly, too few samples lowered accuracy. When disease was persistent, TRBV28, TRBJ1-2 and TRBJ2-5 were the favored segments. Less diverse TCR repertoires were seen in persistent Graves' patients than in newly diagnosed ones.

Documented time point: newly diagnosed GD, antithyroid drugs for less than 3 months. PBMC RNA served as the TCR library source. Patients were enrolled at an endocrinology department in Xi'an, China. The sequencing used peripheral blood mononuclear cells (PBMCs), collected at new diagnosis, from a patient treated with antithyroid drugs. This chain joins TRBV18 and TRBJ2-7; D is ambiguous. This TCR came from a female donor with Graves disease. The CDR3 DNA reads TGTGCCAGCTCACCCGTGCGAGAACTCTCCTACGAGCAGTACTTC. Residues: CASSPVRELSYEQYF.